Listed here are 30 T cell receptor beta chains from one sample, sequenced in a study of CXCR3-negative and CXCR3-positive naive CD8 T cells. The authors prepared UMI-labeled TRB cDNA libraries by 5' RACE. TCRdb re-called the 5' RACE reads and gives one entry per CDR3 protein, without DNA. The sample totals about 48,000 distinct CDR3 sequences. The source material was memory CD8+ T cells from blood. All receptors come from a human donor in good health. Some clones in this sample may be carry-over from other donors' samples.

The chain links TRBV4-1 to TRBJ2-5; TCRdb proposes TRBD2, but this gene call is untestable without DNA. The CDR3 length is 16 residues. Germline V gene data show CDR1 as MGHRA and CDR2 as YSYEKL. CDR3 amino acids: CASSHYRDSAKETQYF.

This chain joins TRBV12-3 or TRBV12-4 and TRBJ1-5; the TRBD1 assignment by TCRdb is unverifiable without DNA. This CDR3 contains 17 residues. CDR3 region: CASSPGTGPYSNQPQHF.

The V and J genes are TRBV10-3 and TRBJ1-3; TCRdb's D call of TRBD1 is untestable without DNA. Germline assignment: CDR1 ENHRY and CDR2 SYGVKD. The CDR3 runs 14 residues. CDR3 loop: CAISEGTGGYTIYF.

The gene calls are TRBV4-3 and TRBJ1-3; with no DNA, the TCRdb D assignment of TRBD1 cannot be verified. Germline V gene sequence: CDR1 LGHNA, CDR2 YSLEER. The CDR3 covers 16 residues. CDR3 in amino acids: CASSQDGGAAGNTIYF.

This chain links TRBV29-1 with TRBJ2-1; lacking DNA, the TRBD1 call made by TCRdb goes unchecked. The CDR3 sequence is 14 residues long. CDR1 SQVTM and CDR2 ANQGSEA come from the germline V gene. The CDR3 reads CSVEVPDPLDEQFF.

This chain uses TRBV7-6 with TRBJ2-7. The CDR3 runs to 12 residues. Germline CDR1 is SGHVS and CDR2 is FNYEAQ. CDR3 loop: CASSLGGSEQYF. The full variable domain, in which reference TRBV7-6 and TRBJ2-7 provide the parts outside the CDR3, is GAGVSQSPRYKVTKRGQDVALRCDPISGHVSLYWYRQALGQGPEFLTYFNYEAQQDKSGLPNDRFSAERPEGSISTLTIQRTEQRDSAMYRCASSLGGSEQYFGPGTRLTVT.

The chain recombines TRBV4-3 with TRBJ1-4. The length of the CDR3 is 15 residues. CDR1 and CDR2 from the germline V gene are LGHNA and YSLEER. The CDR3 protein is CASSPFRQKYEKLFF.

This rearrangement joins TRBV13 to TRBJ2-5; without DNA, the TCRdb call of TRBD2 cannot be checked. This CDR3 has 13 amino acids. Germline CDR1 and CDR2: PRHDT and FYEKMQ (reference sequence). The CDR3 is CASSYLAEETQYF.

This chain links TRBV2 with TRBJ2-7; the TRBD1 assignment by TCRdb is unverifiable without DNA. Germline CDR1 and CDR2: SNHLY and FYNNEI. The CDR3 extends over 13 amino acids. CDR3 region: CASSERDSYEQYF.

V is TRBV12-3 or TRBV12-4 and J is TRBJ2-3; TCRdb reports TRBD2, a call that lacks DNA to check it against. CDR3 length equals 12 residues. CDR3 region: CASGSSTDTQYF.

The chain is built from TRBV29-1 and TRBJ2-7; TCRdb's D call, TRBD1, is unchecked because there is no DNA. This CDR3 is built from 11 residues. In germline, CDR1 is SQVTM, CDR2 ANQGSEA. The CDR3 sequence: CSVDREETQYF.

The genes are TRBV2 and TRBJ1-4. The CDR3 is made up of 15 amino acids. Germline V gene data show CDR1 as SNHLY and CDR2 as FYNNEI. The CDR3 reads CATTFRLATNEKLFF.

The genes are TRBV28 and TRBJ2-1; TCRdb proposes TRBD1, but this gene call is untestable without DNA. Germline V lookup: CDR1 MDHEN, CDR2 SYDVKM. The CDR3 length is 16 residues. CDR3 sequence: CASSLLGTGSYNEQFF.

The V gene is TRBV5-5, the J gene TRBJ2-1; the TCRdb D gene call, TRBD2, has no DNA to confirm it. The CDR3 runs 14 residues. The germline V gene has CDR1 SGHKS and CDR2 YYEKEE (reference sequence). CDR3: CASSPFSGSAEQFF.

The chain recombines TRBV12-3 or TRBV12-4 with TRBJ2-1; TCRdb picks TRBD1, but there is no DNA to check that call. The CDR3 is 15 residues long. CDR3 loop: CASTPPRASYNEQFF.

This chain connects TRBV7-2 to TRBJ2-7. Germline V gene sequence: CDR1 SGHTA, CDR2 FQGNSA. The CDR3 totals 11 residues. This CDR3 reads CASSFLYEQYF.

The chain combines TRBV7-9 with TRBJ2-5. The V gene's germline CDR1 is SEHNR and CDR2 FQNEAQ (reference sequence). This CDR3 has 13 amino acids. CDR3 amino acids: CASSSLLRLGQYF. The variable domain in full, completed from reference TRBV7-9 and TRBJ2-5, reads DTGVSQNPRHKITKRGQNVTFRCDPISEHNRLYWYRQTLGQGPEFLTYFQNEAQLEKSRLLSDRFSAERPKGSFSTLEIQRTEQGDSAMYLCASSSLLRLGQYFGPGTRLLVL.

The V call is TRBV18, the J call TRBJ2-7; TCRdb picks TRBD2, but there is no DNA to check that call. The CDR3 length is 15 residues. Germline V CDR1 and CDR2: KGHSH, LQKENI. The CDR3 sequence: CASSPPDRPGNEQYF.

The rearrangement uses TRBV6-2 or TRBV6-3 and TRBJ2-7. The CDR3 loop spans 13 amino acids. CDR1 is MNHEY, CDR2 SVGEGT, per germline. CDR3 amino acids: CASSYIQSYEQYF.

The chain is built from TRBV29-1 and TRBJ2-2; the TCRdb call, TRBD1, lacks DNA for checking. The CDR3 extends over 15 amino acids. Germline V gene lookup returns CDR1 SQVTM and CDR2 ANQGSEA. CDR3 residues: CSVEDRGQESGELFF.

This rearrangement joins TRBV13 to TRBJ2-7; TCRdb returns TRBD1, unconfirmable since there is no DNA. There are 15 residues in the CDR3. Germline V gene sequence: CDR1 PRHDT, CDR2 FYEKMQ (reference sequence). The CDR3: CASSPGPGTSYEQYF.

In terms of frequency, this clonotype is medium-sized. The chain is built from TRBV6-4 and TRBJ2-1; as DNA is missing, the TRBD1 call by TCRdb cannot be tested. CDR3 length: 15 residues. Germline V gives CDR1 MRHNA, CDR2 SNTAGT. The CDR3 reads CASSDSTGGYNEQFF.

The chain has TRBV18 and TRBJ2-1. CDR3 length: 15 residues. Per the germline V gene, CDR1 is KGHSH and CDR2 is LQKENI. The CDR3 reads CASSPSGGTYNEQFF.

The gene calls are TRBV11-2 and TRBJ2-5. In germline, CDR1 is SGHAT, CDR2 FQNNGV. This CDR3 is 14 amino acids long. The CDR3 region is CASSLGARLETQYF.

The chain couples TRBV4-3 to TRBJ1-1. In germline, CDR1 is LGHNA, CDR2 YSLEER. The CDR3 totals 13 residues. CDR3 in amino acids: CASSQKIAGEAFF.

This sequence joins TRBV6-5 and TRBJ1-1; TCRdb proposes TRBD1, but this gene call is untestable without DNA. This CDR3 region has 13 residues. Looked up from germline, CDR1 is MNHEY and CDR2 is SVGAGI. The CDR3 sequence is CASSYGQSTEAFF.

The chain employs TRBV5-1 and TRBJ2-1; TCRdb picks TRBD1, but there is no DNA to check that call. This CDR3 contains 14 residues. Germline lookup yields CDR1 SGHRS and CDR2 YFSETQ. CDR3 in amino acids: CASSPGRVYNEQLF. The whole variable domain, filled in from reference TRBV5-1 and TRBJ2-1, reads KAGVTQTPRYLIKTRGQQVTLSCSPISGHRSVSWYQQTPGQGLQFLFEYFSETQRNKGNFPGRFSGRQFSNSRSEMNVSTLELGDSALYLCASSPGRVYNEQLFGPGTRLTVL.

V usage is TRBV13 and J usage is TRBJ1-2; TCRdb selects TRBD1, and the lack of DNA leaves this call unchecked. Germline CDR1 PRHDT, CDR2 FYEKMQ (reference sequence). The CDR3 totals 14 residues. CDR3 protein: CASSPPGTSYGYTF.

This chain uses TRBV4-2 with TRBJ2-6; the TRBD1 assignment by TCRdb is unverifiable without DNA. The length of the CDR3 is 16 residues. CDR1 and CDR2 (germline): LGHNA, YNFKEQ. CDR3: CASSQATGRGANVLTF.

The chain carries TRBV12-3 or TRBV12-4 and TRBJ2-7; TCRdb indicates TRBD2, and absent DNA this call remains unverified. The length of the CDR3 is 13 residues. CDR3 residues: CAGYSGLAYEQYF.